This is a list of T cell receptor beta chains from one sample in a study of T cell responses to AZD1222 COVID-19 vaccine. Assay used: immunoSEQ multiplex PCR; TCRdb lists only in-frame clones, some missing. Among fewer than 200,000 clones, about nine tenths were seen once, and the ten largest hold roughly 6%. This material consisted of peripheral blood, taken on day 0 of AZD1222 vaccination. These TCRs come from an adult in good health. Each CDR3 is given with its conserved first and last residue. D genes are given only for firm matches. Expanded clones are given a class, and other clones once, few, many or no size at all.

d_call: .; j_call: TRBJ1-5; v_call: TRBV6-1; clone_size: .; cdr3_aa: CASRPVLQSNQPQHF; cdr3_nt: TGTGCCAGCAGACCCGTCCTCCAGAGCAATCAGCCCCAGCATTTT
d_call: .; j_call: TRBJ1-2; v_call: TRBV30; clone_size: .; cdr3_aa: CAQVRGHQSYGYTF; cdr3_nt: TGTGCCCAAGTTCGGGGACACCAATCCTATGGCTACACCTTC
d_call: .; j_call: TRBJ2-1; v_call: TRBV28; clone_size: once; cdr3_aa: CASSYTVGNEQFF; cdr3_nt: TGTGCCAGCAGCTATACAGTTGGAAATGAGCAGTTCTTC
d_call: .; j_call: TRBJ1-6; v_call: TRBV6-6; clone_size: .; cdr3_aa: CASSYSTGYNSPLHF; cdr3_nt: TGTGCCAGCAGTTACTCGACAGGCTATAATTCACCCCTCCACTTT
d_call: .; j_call: TRBJ1-3; v_call: TRBV6-1; clone_size: .; cdr3_aa: CASSDLRNSGNTIYF; cdr3_nt: TGTGCCAGCAGTGATTTACGAAACTCTGGAAACACCATATATTTT
d_call: TRBD1; j_call: TRBJ1-6; v_call: TRBV7-2; clone_size: .; cdr3_aa: CASSLADRSSYNSPLHF; cdr3_nt: TGTGCCAGCAGCTTAGCGGACAGGAGCTCCTATAATTCACCCCTCCACTTT
d_call: TRBD2; j_call: TRBJ2-7; v_call: TRBV19; clone_size: .; cdr3_aa: CATSPSRASGNQQYF; cdr3_nt: TGTGCCACCTCCCCGTCCCGGGCTAGCGGGAATCAGCAGTACTTC
d_call: TRBD1; j_call: TRBJ2-7; v_call: TRBV7-9; clone_size: .; cdr3_aa: CASSGERRGGASYEQYF; cdr3_nt: TGTGCCAGCAGCGGAGAGAGGAGAGGGGGCGCCTCCTACGAGCAGTACTTC
d_call: TRBD1; j_call: TRBJ2-3; v_call: TRBV5-1; clone_size: .; cdr3_aa: CASSLDGTADTQYF; cdr3_nt: TGCGCCAGCAGCTTGGACGGGACAGCAGATACGCAGTATTTT
d_call: TRBD1; j_call: TRBJ2-7; v_call: TRBV28; clone_size: once; cdr3_aa: CASSQGQGGVHEQYF; cdr3_nt: TGTGCCAGCAGCCAGGGACAGGGCGGCGTCCACGAGCAGTACTTC
d_call: TRBD1; j_call: TRBJ2-7; v_call: TRBV29-1; clone_size: .; cdr3_aa: CSVEILAGTGNEQYF; cdr3_nt: TGCAGCGTTGAAATCCTTGCCGGGACAGGGAACGAGCAGTACTTC
d_call: .; j_call: TRBJ2-3; v_call: TRBV18; clone_size: .; cdr3_aa: CASSPSGSAWQYF; cdr3_nt: TGTGCCAGCTCACCAAGCGGCAGCGCGTGGCAGTATTTT
d_call: TRBD2; j_call: TRBJ2-1; v_call: TRBV7-2; clone_size: .; cdr3_aa: CASSSRPPGLASVEQFF; cdr3_nt: TGTGCCAGCAGCTCGAGACCTCCGGGACTAGCGTCCGTGGAGCAGTTCTTC
d_call: .; j_call: TRBJ2-2; v_call: TRBV5-8; clone_size: .; cdr3_aa: CASSLGYGAPGTGELFF; cdr3_nt: TGTGCCAGCAGCTTAGGATACGGGGCGCCGGGAACCGGGGAGCTGTTTTTT
d_call: .; j_call: TRBJ1-3; v_call: TRBV18; clone_size: .; cdr3_aa: CASSRSDFSTTSGNTIYF; cdr3_nt: TGTGCCAGCTCACGAAGCGACTTCTCTACCACCTCTGGAAACACCATATATTTT
d_call: TRBD2; j_call: TRBJ2-3; v_call: TRBV11-2; clone_size: once; cdr3_aa: CASSSALPGTASGDTQYF; cdr3_nt: TGTGCCAGCAGCTCCGCCTTGCCCGGGACTGCTAGCGGGGATACGCAGTATTTT
d_call: .; j_call: TRBJ1-6; v_call: TRBV5-1; clone_size: once; cdr3_aa: CASSILPGGDGASYNSPLHF; cdr3_nt: TGCGCCAGCAGCATTCTACCCGGAGGCGATGGGGCGTCCTATAATTCACCCCTCCACTTT
d_call: .; j_call: TRBJ1-2; v_call: TRBV27; clone_size: .; cdr3_aa: CASSVRQLGYGYTF; cdr3_nt: TGTGCCAGCAGTGTCAGGCAGTTGGGGTATGGCTACACCTTC
d_call: .; j_call: TRBJ2-7; v_call: TRBV28; clone_size: .; cdr3_aa: CASSFKRYEQYF; cdr3_nt: TGTGCCAGCAGTTTTAAAAGGTACGAGCAGTACTTC
d_call: .; j_call: TRBJ2-1; v_call: TRBV18; clone_size: .; cdr3_aa: CASSPPRGRGMGNEQFF; cdr3_nt: TGTGCCAGCTCACCACCCAGGGGCCGAGGGATGGGGAATGAGCAGTTCTTC
d_call: .; j_call: TRBJ1-5; v_call: TRBV27; clone_size: .; cdr3_aa: CASRQGGSNQPQHF; cdr3_nt: TGTGCCAGCAGACAGGGTGGTAGCAATCAGCCCCAGCATTTT
d_call: .; j_call: TRBJ1-5; v_call: TRBV29-1; clone_size: few; cdr3_aa: CSVAGSNQPQHF; cdr3_nt: TGCAGCGTTGCTGGGAGCAATCAGCCCCAGCATTTT
d_call: .; j_call: TRBJ1-6; v_call: TRBV12-3/TRBV12-4; clone_size: .; cdr3_aa: CASSQENSPLHF; cdr3_nt: TGTGCCAGCAGTCAAGAGAATTCACCCCTCCACTTT
d_call: TRBD1; j_call: TRBJ2-7; v_call: TRBV12-3/TRBV12-4; clone_size: .; cdr3_aa: CASSLQGAYEQYF; cdr3_nt: TGTGCCAGCAGTTTACAGGGGGCCTACGAGCAGTACTTC
d_call: TRBD1; j_call: TRBJ1-5; v_call: TRBV19; clone_size: once; cdr3_aa: CASSIDGTGAVNSNQPQHF; cdr3_nt: TGTGCCAGTAGTATAGATGGGACAGGAGCTGTTAATAGCAATCAGCCCCAGCATTTT
d_call: .; j_call: TRBJ2-7; v_call: TRBV30; clone_size: .; cdr3_aa: CAWSVRTAGEQYF; cdr3_nt: TGTGCCTGGAGTGTCCGGACAGCCGGCGAGCAGTACTTC
d_call: .; j_call: TRBJ1-5; v_call: TRBV1; clone_size: .; cdr3_aa: CTSRDRKVSNQPQHF; cdr3_nt: TGCACCAGCAGGGACAGGAAAGTTAGCAATCAGCCCCAGCATTTT